The 8 T cell receptor beta chains in this list originate from one sample, sequenced in a study of identical twins. TCRdb fed the 5' RACE reads into MiXCR, producing one record per CDR3 protein. The data contain 700,000 or so distinct CDR3 sequences, roughly 8% of them singletons. The same data also went into a second study, on yellow fever vaccine responses in identical twins.

The sample taken for sequencing was PBMCs. All receptors derive from a woman aged 18-29 years in good health.

V gene TRBV24-1 combines with J gene TRBJ2-3; possible D gene TRBD1, 6 bases. V lost 5 bases to trimming and J lost 3 bases, with 8 bases between them. CDR3 length: 13 residues. Per the germline V gene, CDR1 is KGHDR and CDR2 is SFDVKD. CDR3 in amino acids: CATSVGTTDTQYF. In DNA, the CDR3 is TGTGCCACCAGTGTCGGGACAACAGATACGCAGTATTTT.

This clonotype was counted between two and nine times. The V call is TRBV6-2 or TRBV6-3, the J call TRBJ2-3; D is undetermined. The germline gives CDR1 MNHEY, CDR2 SVGEGT. V was trimmed by 4 bases and J by 7 bases, leaving 18 bases between them. The CDR3 sequence is 15 residues long. CDR3 sequence (DNA): TGTGCCAGCAGTTCACGACCGGAACCCGGGCATACGCAGTATTTT. This encodes CASSSRPEPGHTQYF.

The rearrangement joins TRBV7-2 to TRBJ1-2; D is perhaps TRBD1 (5 bases). Germline V CDR1 and CDR2: SGHTA, FQGNSA. The CDR3 has 16 residues. The ends were cut back, 1 base at V and 0 bases at J, with 12 bases in the middle. This CDR3 reads CASSLGGRGPNYGYTF. DNA of the CDR3: TGTGCCAGCAGCTTAGGGGGACGGGGCCCTAACTATGGCTACACCTTC.

This clonotype was seen at least ten times. V usage is TRBV14 and J usage is TRBJ2-1; D might be TRBD1 (5 bases). The CDR3 consists of 16 residues. Germline V lookup: CDR1 SGHDN, CDR2 FVKESK. V lost 0 bases, J lost 7 bases, and 16 bases lay in between. The CDR3, as DNA: TGTGCCAGCAGCCAAGATTTGGGGCTGGGAACGAATGAGCAGTTCTTC. It codes for CASSQDLGLGTNEQFF.

The chain joins TRBV7-8 to TRBJ2-3, with 12 bases that match TRBD2. With V trimmed by 5 bases and J by 7 bases, 16 bases remained unmatched. CDR1 and CDR2 from the germline V gene are SGHVS and FQNEAQ. The CDR3 is made up of 18 amino acids. The chain's CDR3 is CASSPYFSSGGALYTQYF. The CDR3 region has the DNA TGTGCCAGCAGCCCCTACTTTTCTAGCGGGGGGGCTTTATATACGCAGTATTTT.

This clonotype was counted a few times. This rearrangement joins TRBV6-2 or TRBV6-3 to TRBJ2-7, with 8 bases identical to TRBD1. Germline loops: CDR1 MNHEY, CDR2 SVGEGT. CDR3 size: 16 residues. Trimming at V came to 7 bases and at J to 6 bases, leaving 17 bases not matched to a gene. The CDR3, as DNA: TGTGCCAGCAAAAGTGGGGTGACAGGGGCAGGTGGCGAGCAGTACTTC. Translating gives CASKSGVTGAGGEQYF.

This clonotype was seen only a few times. The V gene is TRBV7-9, the J gene TRBJ2-7, with 9 bases lining up with TRBD2. The CDR3 spans 14 residues. V was clipped by 7 bases and J by 2 bases; unmatched bases: 6. The germline gives CDR1 SEHNR, CDR2 FQNEAQ (reference sequence). The CDR3 is CASNRGGRAYEQYF. The DNA for the CDR3 is TGTGCCAGCAACAGAGGCGGGAGGGCCTACGAGCAGTACTTC.

The sample holds a few counts of this clonotype. The chain carries TRBV7-8 and TRBJ2-1, with 9 bases fitting TRBD2. Unmatched junction bases numbered 6, after V lost 6 bases and J lost 9 bases. The CDR3 loop spans 13 amino acids. Germline values: CDR1 SGHVS, CDR2 FQNEAQ. CDR3 coding DNA: TGTGCCAGCAGAGCGGGGGGTGATGGTGAGCAGTTCTTC. As protein: CASRAGGDGEQFF.